Below, one T cell receptor beta chain is given with its context. Its antigen is unknown. The data were obtained in a study of cytotoxic CD8 clonotypes in ibrutinib-treated CLL. The overall study: Partial response was seen in around 24 patients and complete response in 2; after median around 72 months, about 15 stayed remitted, approximately twelve progressed.

Study-wide points: With treatment, public clonotypes, which were uncommon, either contracted or remained stable.

Assay: immunoSEQ multiplex PCR; the TCRdb copy retains only in-frame clones and omits some. Altogether 300,000 to 350,000 clones are present, just under 80% being singletons, with the ten largest covering over 6.5%. This CDR3 contains 13 residues. The trim removed 4 bases at V and 4 bases at J, leaving 2 bases unmatched. This rearrangement joins TRBV23-1 to TRBJ2-5; TRBD2 matches 8 bases. TRBV23-1 is sorted into the ORF group, with uncertain function. Material: PBMCs, obtained before ibrutinib treatment. The origin of this receptor is a human donor with chronic lymphocytic leukemia. The CDR3 nucleotides are TGCGCCAGCAGTCCGGGAGGGGGAGAGACCCAGTACTTC. The encoded protein is CASSPGGGETQYF.